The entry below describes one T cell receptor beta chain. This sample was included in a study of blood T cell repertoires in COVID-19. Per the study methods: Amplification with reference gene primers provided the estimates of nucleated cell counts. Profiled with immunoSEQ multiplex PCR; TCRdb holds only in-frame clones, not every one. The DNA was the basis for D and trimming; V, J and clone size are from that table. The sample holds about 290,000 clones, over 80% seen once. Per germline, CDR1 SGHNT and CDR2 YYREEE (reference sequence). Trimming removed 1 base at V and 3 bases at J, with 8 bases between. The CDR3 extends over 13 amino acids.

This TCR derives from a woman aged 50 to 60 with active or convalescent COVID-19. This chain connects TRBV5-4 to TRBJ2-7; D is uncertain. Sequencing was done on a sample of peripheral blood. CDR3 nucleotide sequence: TGTGCCAGCAGCTTGAACCTAATCTACGAGCAGTACTTC. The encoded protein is CASSLNLIYEQYF.